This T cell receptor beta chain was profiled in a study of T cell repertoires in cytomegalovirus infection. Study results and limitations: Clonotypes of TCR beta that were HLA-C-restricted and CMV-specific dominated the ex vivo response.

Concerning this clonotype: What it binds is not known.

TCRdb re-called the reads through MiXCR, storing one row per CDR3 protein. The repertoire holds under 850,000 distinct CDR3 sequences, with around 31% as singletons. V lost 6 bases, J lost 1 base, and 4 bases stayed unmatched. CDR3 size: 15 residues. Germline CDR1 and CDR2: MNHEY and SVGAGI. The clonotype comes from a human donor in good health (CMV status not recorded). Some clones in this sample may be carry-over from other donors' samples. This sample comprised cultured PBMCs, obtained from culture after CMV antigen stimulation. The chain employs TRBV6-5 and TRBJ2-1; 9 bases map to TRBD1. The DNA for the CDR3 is TGTGCCAGCAGGGCACAGGGGGCGTCCTACAATGAGCAGTTCTTC. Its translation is CASRAQGASYNEQFF.